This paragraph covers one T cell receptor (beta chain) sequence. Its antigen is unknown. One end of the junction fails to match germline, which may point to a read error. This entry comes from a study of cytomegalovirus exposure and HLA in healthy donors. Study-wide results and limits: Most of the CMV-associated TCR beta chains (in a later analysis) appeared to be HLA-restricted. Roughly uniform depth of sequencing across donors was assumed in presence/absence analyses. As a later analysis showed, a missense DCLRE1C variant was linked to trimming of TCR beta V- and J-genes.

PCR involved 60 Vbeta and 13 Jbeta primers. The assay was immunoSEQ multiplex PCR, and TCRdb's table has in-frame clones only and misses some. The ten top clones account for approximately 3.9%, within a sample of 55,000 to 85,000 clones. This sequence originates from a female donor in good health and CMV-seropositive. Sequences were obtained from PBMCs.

CDR3 nucleotide sequence: TGTGCCAGCAGCTCCCTCGGAAGCGGGGGGTACTCCGACAATGAGCAGTTCTTC. Translation gives CASSSLGSGGYSDNEQFF. This chain joins TRBV4-2 and TRBJ2-1; TRBD2 matches 9 bases. The CDR3 runs 18 residues. Germline CDR1 and CDR2: LGHNA and YNFKEQ.